These 2 T cell receptor beta chains originate from one sample sequenced in a study of cytomegalovirus exposure and HLA in healthy donors. Amplification used 60 Vbeta primers and 13 Jbeta primers. Profiled with immunoSEQ multiplex PCR; TCRdb holds only in-frame clones, not every one. The table shows 200,000 to 250,000 clones, with 75% to 90% occurring only once. The specimen sequenced was PBMCs. Receptors were obtained from a woman in her late teens or twenties in good health and CMV-seronegative.

This clone appeared a single time. The rearrangement links TRBV25-1 to TRBJ1-2, with D unresolved. CDR1 and CDR2 from the germline V gene are MGHDK and SYGVNS. V gave up 7 bases and J gave up 6 bases, with 21 bases separating them. CDR3 size: 15 residues. The CDR3 here is CASNPGRTHFDGYTF. As DNA, the CDR3 is TGTGCCAGCAATCCAGGACGGACTCATTTTGATGGCTACACCTTC.

V gene TRBV7-9 combines with J gene TRBJ2-1; D unresolved. Trimming left V 4 bases short and J 6 bases short, with 19 bases between. The CDR3 sequence is 16 residues long. CDR1 SEHNR and CDR2 FQNEAQ come from the germline V gene (reference sequence). CDR3 protein: CASSSSLTSPSNEQFF. In nucleotides, the CDR3 is TGTGCCAGCAGCTCATCCCTGACTTCCCCGTCCAATGAGCAGTTCTTC.